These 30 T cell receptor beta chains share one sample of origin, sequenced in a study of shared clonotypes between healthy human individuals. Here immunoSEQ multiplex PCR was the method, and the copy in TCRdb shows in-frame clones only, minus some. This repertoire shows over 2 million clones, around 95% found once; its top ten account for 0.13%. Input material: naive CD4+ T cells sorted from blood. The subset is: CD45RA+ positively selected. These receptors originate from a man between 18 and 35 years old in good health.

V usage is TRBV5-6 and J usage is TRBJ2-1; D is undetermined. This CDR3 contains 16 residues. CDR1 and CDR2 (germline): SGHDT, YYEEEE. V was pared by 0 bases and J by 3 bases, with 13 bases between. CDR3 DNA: TGTGCCAGCAGCTTGGGATCTCGTGACGGCTACAATGAGCAGTTCTTC. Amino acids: CASSLGSRDGYNEQFF.

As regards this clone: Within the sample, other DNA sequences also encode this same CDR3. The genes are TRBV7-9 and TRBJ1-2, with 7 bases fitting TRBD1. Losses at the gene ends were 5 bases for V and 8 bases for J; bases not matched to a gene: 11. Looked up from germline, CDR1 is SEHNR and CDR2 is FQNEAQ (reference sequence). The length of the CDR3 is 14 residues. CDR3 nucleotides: TGTGCCAGCAGCCCCCGCGACAGGGCTGGGGGCTACACCTTC. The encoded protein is CASSPRDRAGGYTF.

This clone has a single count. The DNA for the CDR3 is TGTGCCAGCAGCGTCTTTGAGACCCAGTACTTC. Its translation is CASSVFETQYF. The chain uses TRBV7-9 and TRBJ2-5; D is uncertain. V gave up 5 bases and J gave up 5 bases, with 6 bases separating them. This CDR3 has 11 residues. CDR1 and CDR2 (germline): SEHNR, FQNEAQ (reference sequence).

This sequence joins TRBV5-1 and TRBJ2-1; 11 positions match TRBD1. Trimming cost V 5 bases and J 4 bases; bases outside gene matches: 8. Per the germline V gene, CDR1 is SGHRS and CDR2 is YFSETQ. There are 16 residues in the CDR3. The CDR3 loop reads CASSQEGTGGYNEQFF. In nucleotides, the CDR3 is TGCGCCAGCAGTCAGGAGGGGACAGGGGGATACAATGAGCAGTTCTTC.

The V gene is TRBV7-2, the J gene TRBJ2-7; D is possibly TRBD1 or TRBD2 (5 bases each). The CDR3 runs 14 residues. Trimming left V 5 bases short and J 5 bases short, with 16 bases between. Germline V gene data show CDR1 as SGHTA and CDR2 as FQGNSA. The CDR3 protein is CASSPGFDYDEQYF. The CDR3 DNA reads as TGTGCCAGCAGCCCAGGGTTTGACTACGACGAGCAGTACTTC.

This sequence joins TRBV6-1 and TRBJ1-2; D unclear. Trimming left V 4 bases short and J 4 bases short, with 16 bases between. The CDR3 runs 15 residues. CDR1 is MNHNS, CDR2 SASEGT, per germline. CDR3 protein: CASSAGALPPYGYTF. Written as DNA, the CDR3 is TGTGCCAGCAGTGCTGGAGCGCTGCCTCCCTATGGCTACACCTTC.

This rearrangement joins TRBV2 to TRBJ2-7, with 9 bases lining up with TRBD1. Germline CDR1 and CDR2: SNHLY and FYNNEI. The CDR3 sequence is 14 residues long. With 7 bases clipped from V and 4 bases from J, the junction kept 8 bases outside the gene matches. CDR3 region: CASTTTGGVYEQYF. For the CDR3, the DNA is TGTGCCAGCACTACGACAGGGGGTGTTTACGAGCAGTACTTC.

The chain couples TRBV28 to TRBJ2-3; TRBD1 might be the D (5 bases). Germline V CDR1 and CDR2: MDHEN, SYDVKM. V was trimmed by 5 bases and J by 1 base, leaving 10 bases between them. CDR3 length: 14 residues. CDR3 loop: CASSLDRRTDTQYF. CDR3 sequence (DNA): TGTGCCAGCAGTCTAGACAGACGCACAGATACGCAGTATTTT.

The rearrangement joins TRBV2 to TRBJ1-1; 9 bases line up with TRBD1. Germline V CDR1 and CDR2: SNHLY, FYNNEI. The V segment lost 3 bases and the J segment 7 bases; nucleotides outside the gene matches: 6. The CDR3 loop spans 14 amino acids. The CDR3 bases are TGTGCCAGCAGTGATCGTCGACAGGGGGATGAAGCTTTCTTT. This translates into CASSDRRQGDEAFF.

The chain's CDR3 is CASSLGLPSRYF. Here the CDR3 DNA reads TGTGCCAGCAGCTTGGGACTACCCTCGAGGTACTTC. This chain joins TRBV7-2 and TRBJ2-7, with 7 positions matching TRBD2. The germline V gene encodes CDR1 SGHTA and CDR2 FQGNSA. Germline trimming cut 3 bases from V and 12 bases from J; bases unmatched to any gene: 8. There are 12 residues in the CDR3.

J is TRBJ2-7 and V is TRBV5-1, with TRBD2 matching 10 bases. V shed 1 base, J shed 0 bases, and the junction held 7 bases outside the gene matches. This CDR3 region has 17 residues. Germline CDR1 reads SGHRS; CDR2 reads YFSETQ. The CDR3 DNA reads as TGCGCCAGCAGCTTGATTGCCACTAGCGGGGCCTCCTACGAGCAGTACTTC. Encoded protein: CASSLIATSGASYEQYF.

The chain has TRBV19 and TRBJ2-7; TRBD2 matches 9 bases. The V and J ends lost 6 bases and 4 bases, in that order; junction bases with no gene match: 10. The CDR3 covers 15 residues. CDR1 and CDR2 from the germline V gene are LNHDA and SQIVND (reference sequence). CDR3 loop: CASSPDGGLAYEQYF. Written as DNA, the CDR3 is TGTGCCAGTAGCCCAGACGGCGGACTAGCGTACGAGCAGTACTTC.

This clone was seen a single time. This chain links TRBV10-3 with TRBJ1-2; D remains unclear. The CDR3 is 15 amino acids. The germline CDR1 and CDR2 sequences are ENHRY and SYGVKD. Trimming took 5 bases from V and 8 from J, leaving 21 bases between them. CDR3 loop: CAISPGVSAPGGYTF. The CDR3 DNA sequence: TGTGCCATCAGTCCCGGGGTAAGTGCCCCGGGGGGCTACACCTTC.

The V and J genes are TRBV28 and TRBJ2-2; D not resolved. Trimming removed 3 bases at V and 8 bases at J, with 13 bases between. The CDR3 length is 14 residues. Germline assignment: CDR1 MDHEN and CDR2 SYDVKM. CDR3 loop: CASSFRPLGGELFF. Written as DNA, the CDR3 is TGTGCCAGCAGTTTTCGGCCTCTTGGGGGGGAGCTGTTTTTT.

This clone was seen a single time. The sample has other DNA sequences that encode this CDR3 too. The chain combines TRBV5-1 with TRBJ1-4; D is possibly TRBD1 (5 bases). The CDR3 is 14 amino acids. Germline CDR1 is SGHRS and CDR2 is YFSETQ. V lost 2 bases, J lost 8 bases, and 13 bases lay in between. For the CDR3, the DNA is TGCGCCAGCAGCTTAGGGACCCTGGGCGAAAAACTGTTTTTT. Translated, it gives CASSLGTLGEKLFF.

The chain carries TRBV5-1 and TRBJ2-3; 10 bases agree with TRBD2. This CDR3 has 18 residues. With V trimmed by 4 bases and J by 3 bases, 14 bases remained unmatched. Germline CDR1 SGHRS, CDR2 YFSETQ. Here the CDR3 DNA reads TGCGCCAGCAGCCGCGTTAACCAGCGGGAGGGGAGGACAGATACGCAGTATTTT. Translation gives CASSRVNQREGRTDTQYF.

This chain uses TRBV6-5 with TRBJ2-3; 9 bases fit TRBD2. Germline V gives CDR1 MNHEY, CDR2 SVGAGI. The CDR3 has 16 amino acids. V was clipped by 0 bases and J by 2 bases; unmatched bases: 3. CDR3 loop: CASSYSSSGITDTQYF. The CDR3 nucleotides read TGTGCCAGCAGTTACTCGTCTAGCGGGATCACAGATACGCAGTATTTT.

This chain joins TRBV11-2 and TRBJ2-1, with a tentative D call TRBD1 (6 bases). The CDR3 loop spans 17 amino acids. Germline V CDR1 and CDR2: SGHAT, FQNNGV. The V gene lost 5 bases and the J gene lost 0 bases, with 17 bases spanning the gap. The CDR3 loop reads CASSPYLDRSSYNEQFF. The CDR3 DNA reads TGTGCCAGCAGCCCCTATCTCGACAGGAGCTCCTACAATGAGCAGTTCTTC.

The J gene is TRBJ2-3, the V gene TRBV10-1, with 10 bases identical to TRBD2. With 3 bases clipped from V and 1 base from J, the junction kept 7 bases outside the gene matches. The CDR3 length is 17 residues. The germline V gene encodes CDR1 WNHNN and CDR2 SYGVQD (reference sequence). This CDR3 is CASSDLLAGVGTDTQYF. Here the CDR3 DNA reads TGCGCCAGCAGTGACCTCCTAGCGGGAGTGGGCACAGATACGCAGTATTTT.

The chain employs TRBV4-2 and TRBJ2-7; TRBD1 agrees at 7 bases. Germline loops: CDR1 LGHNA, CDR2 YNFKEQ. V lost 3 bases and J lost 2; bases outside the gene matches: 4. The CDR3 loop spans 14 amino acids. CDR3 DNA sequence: TGTGCCAGCAGCCAGACAGGGACCACCTACGAGCAGTACTTC. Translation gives CASSQTGTTYEQYF.

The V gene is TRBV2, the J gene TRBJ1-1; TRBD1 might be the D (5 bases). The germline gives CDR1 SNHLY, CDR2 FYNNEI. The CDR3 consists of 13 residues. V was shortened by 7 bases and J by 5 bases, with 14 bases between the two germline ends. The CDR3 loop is CASIRDVATEAFF. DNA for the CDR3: TGTGCCAGCATCCGGGACGTTGCGACTGAAGCTTTCTTT.

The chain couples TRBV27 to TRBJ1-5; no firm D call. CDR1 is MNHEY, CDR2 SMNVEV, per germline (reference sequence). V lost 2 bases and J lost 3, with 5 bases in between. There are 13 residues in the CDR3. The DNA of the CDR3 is TGTGCCAGCAGTTTAGATGTCAATCAGCCCCAGCATTTT. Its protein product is CASSLDVNQPQHF.

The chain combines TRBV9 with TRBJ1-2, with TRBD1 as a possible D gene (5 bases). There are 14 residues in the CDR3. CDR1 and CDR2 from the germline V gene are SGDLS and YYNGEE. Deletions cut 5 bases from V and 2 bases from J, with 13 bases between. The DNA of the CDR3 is TGTGCCAGCAGTGTCAACACAGGAAACTATGGCTACACCTTC. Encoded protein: CASSVNTGNYGYTF.

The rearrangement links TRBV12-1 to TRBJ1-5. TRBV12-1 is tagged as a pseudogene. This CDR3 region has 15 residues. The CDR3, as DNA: TGTGCCAGCAGCTACAGGGACTTGAGCAATCAGCCCCAGCATTTT. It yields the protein CASSYRDLSNQPQHF.

The CDR3 coding sequence is TGTGCCAGCAGGGTGGAGGCGAGCAATCAGCCCCAGCATTTT. This translates into CASRVEASNQPQHF. This chain joins TRBV2 and TRBJ1-5; D not resolved. The CDR3 is 14 amino acids. Germline V lookup: CDR1 SNHLY, CDR2 FYNNEI. Trimming took 6 bases from V and 1 from J, leaving 10 bases between them. The whole variable domain, filled in from reference TRBV2 and TRBJ1-5, reads EPEVTQTPSHQVTQMGQEVILRCVPISNHLYFYWYRQILGQKVEFLVSFYNNEISEKSEIFDDQFSVERPDGSNFTLKIRSTKLEDSAMYFCASRVEASNQPQHFGDGTRLSIL.

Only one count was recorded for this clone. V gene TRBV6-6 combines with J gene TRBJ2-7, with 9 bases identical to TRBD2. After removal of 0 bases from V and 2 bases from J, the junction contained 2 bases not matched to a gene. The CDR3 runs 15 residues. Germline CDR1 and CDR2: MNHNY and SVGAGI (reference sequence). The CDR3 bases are TGTGCCAGCAGTTACTCCGCTAGCGGGACCTACGAGCAGTACTTC. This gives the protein CASSYSASGTYEQYF.

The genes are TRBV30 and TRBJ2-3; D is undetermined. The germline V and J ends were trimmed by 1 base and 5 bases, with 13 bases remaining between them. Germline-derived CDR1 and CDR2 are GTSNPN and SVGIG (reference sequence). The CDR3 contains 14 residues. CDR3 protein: CAWSDTYPRDTQYF. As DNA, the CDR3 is TGTGCCTGGAGTGACACTTATCCTCGAGATACGCAGTATTTT.

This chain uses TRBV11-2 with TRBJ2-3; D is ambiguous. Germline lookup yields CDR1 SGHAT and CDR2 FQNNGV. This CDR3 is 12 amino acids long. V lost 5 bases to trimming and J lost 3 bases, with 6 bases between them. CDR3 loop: CASSGGTDTQYF. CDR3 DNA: TGTGCCAGCAGCGGTGGGACAGATACGCAGTATTTT.

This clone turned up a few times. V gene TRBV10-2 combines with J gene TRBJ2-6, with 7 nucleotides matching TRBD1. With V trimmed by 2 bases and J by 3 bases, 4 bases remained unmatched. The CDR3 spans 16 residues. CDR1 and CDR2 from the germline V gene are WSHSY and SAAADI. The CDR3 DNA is TGCGCCAGCAGTGAGAAGGGGGCAAGTGGGGCCAACGTCCTGACTTTC. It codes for CASSEKGASGANVLTF.

CDR3 amino acids: CAWDRFSGNTIYF. The CDR3 nucleotides are TGTGCCTGGGACCGATTCTCTGGAAACACCATATATTTT. The chain joins TRBV30 to TRBJ1-3; D remains ambiguous. The CDR3 contains 13 residues. The V gene lost 5 bases and the J gene lost 0 bases, with 8 bases spanning the gap. The germline CDR1 and CDR2 sequences are GTSNPN and SVGIG (reference sequence).